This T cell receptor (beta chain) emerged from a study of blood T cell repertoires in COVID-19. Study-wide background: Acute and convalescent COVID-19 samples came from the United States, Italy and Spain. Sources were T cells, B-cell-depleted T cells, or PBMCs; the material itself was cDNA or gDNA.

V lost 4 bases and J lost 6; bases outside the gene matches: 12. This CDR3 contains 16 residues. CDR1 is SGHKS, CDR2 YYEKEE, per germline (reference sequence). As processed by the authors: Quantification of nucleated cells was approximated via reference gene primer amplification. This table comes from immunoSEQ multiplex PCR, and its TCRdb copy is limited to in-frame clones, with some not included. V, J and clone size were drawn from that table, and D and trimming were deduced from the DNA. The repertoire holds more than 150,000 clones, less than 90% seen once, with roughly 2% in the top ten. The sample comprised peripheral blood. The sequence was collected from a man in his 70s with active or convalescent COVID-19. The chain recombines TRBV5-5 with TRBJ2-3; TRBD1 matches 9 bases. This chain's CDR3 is CASSPPRTGVNDTQYF. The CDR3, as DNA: TGTGCCAGCAGCCCCCCGCGGACAGGGGTAAACGATACGCAGTATTTT.